This passage covers 20 T cell receptor beta chains from one sample sequenced in a study of shared clonotypes between healthy human individuals. Only in-frame clones appear in the TCRdb table, and some are missing; sequencing was by immunoSEQ multiplex PCR. The sample records 150,000 to 200,000 clones, over 85% being singletons. The sequenced sample was naive CD4+ T cells sorted from blood. Noted subset: CD45RA+ positively selected. The source is a woman younger than 45 in good health.

The chain employs TRBV6-1 and TRBJ2-7, with D possibly matching TRBD2 (5 bases). The CDR3 extends over 16 amino acids. V was cut by 3 bases and J by 7 bases, with 22 bases left in between. CDR1 MNHNS and CDR2 SASEGT come from the germline V gene. The CDR3 coding sequence is TGTGCCAGCAGTGAGAGGTTTGAGCCTCTCGGGGAAGAGCAGTACTTC. This codes for CASSERFEPLGEEQYF.

This clone was observed a single time. The gene calls are TRBV19 and TRBJ2-1, with 13 bases identical to TRBD2. The germline gives CDR1 LNHDA, CDR2 SQIVND (reference sequence). The CDR3 sequence is 15 residues long. Trimming cost V 7 bases and J 5 bases; bases outside gene matches: 5. The CDR3: CASTRLAGGNNEQFF. The DNA for the CDR3 is TGTGCCAGTACCAGACTAGCGGGAGGCAACAATGAGCAGTTCTTC.

V gene TRBV6-4 combines with J gene TRBJ1-1, with D perhaps matching TRBD1 (5 bases). V was trimmed by 6 bases and J by 12 bases, leaving 20 bases between them. CDR1 is MRHNA, CDR2 SNTAGT, per germline. CDR3 size: 13 residues. In nucleotides, the CDR3 is TGTGCCAGCAGCGCTGGGACCCGGAGCGTGCCTTTCTTT. This sequence encodes CASSAGTRSVPFF.

The V and J genes are TRBV20-1 and TRBJ2-7; no firm D call. The CDR3 loop spans 11 amino acids. Looked up from germline, CDR1 is DFQATT and CDR2 is SNEGSKA (reference sequence). Trimming stripped 5 bases from V and 4 bases from J, with 9 bases between. The CDR3 spells CSAGFLYEQYF. The CDR3 coding sequence is TGCAGTGCTGGTTTTCTTTACGAGCAGTACTTC.

The rearrangement uses TRBV15 and TRBJ2-5; D gene ambiguous. The end of the DNA is better explained by TRBJ2-7, so the J call may be wrong. This CDR3 region has 13 residues. Germline V gene sequence: CDR1 LNHNV, CDR2 YYDKDF (reference sequence). The CDR3 here is CATSRDGYYEQYF. CDR3 DNA sequence: TGTGCCACCAGCAGAGATGGTTACTACGAGCAGTACTTC.

In this sample, this clone turned up once. The V gene is TRBV29-1, the J gene TRBJ2-7; 9 bases fit TRBD1. Germline CDR1 is SQVTM and CDR2 is ANQGSEA. The CDR3 totals 15 residues. V was pared by 1 base and J by 0 bases, with 4 bases of the junction left unmatched. CDR3 in DNA: TGCAGCGTTGAAGCGGGACAGGGTCTCTCCTACGAGCAGTACTTC. This translates into CSVEAGQGLSYEQYF.

With respect to this clone: At one boundary the junction diverges from the germline segment, which might be a read error. The V and J genes are TRBV27 and TRBJ1-2; D is undetermined. The CDR3 loop spans 14 amino acids. Germline lookup yields CDR1 MNHEY and CDR2 SMNVEV (reference sequence). The CDR3 sequence is CASSLFPTYGYTHF. CDR3 coding DNA: TGTGCCAGCAGTTTATTCCCCACCTATGGCTACACCCACTTC.

The V and J genes are TRBV2 and TRBJ2-3, with 8 bases aligning to TRBD2. V lost 4 bases and J lost 3; bases outside the gene matches: 12. The CDR3 covers 17 residues. The germline gives CDR1 SNHLY, CDR2 FYNNEI. CDR3 sequence reads: CASSATGGGRPTDTQYF. CDR3 bases: TGTGCCAGCAGTGCCACGGGGGGCGGGAGGCCTACAGATACGCAGTATTTT.

This clone was seen once. This chain connects TRBV6-1 to TRBJ1-1; TRBD1 is a possible D gene (5 bases). The V and J ends lost 5 bases and 4 bases respectively, with 8 bases between them. This CDR3 is built from 12 residues. CDR1 MNHNS and CDR2 SASEGT come from the germline V gene. CDR3 sequence: CASSLGLTEAFF. For the CDR3, the DNA is TGTGCCAGCAGTTTGGGGCTCACTGAAGCTTTCTTT.

The chain links TRBV18 to TRBJ1-5; 8 bases line up with TRBD1. This CDR3 is built from 15 residues. The V segment lost 3 bases and the J segment 5 bases; nucleotides outside the gene matches: 6. Germline-derived CDR1 and CDR2 are KGHSH and LQKENI. CDR3 amino acids: CASSPTGVEDQPQHF. For the CDR3, the DNA is TGTGCCAGCTCACCGACAGGGGTTGAAGATCAGCCCCAGCATTTT.

This clone was detected only once. An end of the junction does not agree with germline; a read error may underlie this. CDR3 in DNA: TGTGCCAGCAGCAGTAGGTTAGTTCGAGTTGCTTTC. As protein: CASSSRLVRVAF. The V gene is TRBV28, the J gene TRBJ2-7; D not certain. Germline assignment: CDR1 MDHEN and CDR2 SYDVKM. This CDR3 has 12 amino acids. Full variable domain (rest looked up from reference TRBV28 and TRBJ2-7): DVKVTQSSRYLVKRTGEKVFLECVQDMDHENMFWYRQDPGLGLRLIYFSYDVKMKEKGDIPEGYSVSREKKERFSLILESASTNQTSMYLCASSSRLVRVAFGPGTRLTVT.

This sequence joins TRBV19 and TRBJ2-7, with D perhaps TRBD1 or TRBD2 (5 bases each). This CDR3 region has 13 residues. Germline lookup yields CDR1 LNHDA and CDR2 SQIVND (reference sequence). CDR3 loop: CASARQGGYEQYF. The CDR3 DNA sequence: TGTGCTAGCGCCCGGCAGGGTGGTTACGAGCAGTACTTC.

V and J are TRBV27 and TRBJ1-6, with TRBD1 matching 8 bases. This CDR3 spans 13 amino acids. Trimming cost V 8 bases and J 14 bases; bases outside gene matches: 11. Germline CDR1 and CDR2: MNHEY and SMNVEV (reference sequence). This CDR3 is CASLDRAQGALHF. The CDR3 region has the DNA TGTGCCAGCTTGGACAGGGCTCAAGGGGCCCTCCACTTT.

This chain connects TRBV5-8 to TRBJ1-2, with D unresolved. Germline loops: CDR1 SGHTS, CDR2 YDEGEE. V lost 7 bases and J lost 7, with 5 bases in between. The CDR3 has 9 amino acids. CDR3 in amino acids: CASPVGYTF. CDR3 sequence (DNA): TGTGCCAGCCCAGTTGGCTACACCTTC.

The rearrangement links TRBV29-1 to TRBJ1-1, with D uncertain. V lost 1 base to trimming and J lost 6 bases, with 9 bases between them. There are 12 residues in the CDR3. CDR1 is SQVTM, CDR2 ANQGSEA, per germline. DNA for the CDR3: TGCAGCGTTGAAGGGGGAAACGCTGAAGCTTTCTTT. Its translation is CSVEGGNAEAFF. The variable domain in full, completed from reference TRBV29-1 and TRBJ1-1, reads SAVISQKPSRDICQRGTSLTIQCQVDSQVTMMFWYRQQPGQSLTLIATANQGSEATYESGFVIDKFPISRPNLTFSTLTVSNMSPEDSSIYLCSVEGGNAEAFFGQGTRLTVV.

This clone is a singleton in its sample. The chain has TRBV25-1 and TRBJ2-1; 11 bases are a match to TRBD2. CDR1 is MGHDK and CDR2 is SYGVNS in the germline V gene. The junction had 5 bases not matched to a gene; V was cut back by 5 bases and J by 2 bases. This CDR3 is built from 16 residues. The CDR3, as DNA: TGTGCCAGCAGTACCCTAGCGGGAGGAGCCTACAATGAGCAGTTCTTC. Protein product: CASSTLAGGAYNEQFF.

This chain links TRBV4-2 with TRBJ2-7, with D perhaps matching TRBD2 (6 bases). Germline CDR1 reads LGHNA; CDR2 reads YNFKEQ. The CDR3 consists of 16 residues. Trimming stripped 4 bases from V and 0 bases from J, with 16 bases between. The CDR3 here is CASSLKPGLDSYEQYF. The CDR3 DNA reads as TGTGCCAGCAGCCTGAAGCCGGGACTGGACTCCTACGAGCAGTACTTC.

This clone was detected only a few times. The chain is built from TRBV27 and TRBJ2-7; tentatively, D is TRBD2 (5 bases). The CDR3 runs to 12 residues. CDR1 and CDR2 (germline): MNHEY, SMNVEV (reference sequence). V dropped 8 bases and J dropped 6 bases, with 14 bases sitting between them. The CDR3 DNA reads as TGTGCCAGCCGCACAGTTGGAGGCGAGCAGTACTTC. Its translation is CASRTVGGEQYF.

The V and J genes are TRBV5-4 and TRBJ1-1; D not resolved. The CDR3 covers 14 residues. Trimming took off 0 bases at V and 2 bases at J, with 8 bases between the two ends. CDR1 SGHNT and CDR2 YYREEE come from the germline V gene (reference sequence). In DNA form, the CDR3 reads TGTGCCAGCAGCTTGGGTCAGGCCAACACTGAAGCTTTCTTT. It is translated as CASSLGQANTEAFF.

The rearrangement uses TRBV5-1 and TRBJ2-5, with D hard to call. The CDR3 extends over 13 amino acids. Deletions cut 0 bases from V and 5 bases from J, with 8 bases between. Germline V gene lookup returns CDR1 SGHRS and CDR2 YFSETQ. CDR3: CASSLGPHETQYF. DNA of the CDR3: TGCGCCAGCAGCTTGGGGCCCCACGAGACCCAGTACTTC.